The 28 T cell receptor beta chains below come from one sample, sequenced in a study of CD8 T cells in ankylosing spondylitis. Regarding the study as a whole: One TCR beta motif, made up of eight or nine highly homologous variants, appeared characteristic of ankylosing spondylitis blood.

For these TCRs, the target antigens are not known. Via MiXCR, TCRdb re-called the 5' RACE reads, giving one row per CDR3 protein. The data show about 420,000 distinct CDR3 sequences, with around 24% seen just once and about 16% held by the top ten. Sequencing was performed on blood, either unsorted or a sorted T cell fraction (not recorded which). The source of these receptors is a male donor with ankylosing spondylitis.

The chain joins TRBV28 to TRBJ2-7; D gene ambiguous. CDR1 and CDR2 (germline): MDHEN, SYDVKM. The V gene lost 3 bases and the J gene lost 9 bases, with 12 bases spanning the gap. CDR3 length: 12 amino acids. The CDR3 DNA reads as TGTGCCAGCAGTTTCTCGACCAGAGGGCAGTACTTC. This translates into CASSFSTRGQYF.

This clonotype was picked up a small number of times. V is TRBV19 and J is TRBJ2-2; D is undetermined. The CDR3 loop spans 14 amino acids. The germline gives CDR1 LNHDA, CDR2 SQIVND (reference sequence). Trimming stripped 7 bases from V and 2 bases from J, with 11 bases between. CDR3 sequence: CASTSPFNTGELFF. CDR3 sequence (DNA): TGTGCCAGTACCAGCCCTTTTAACACCGGGGAGCTGTTTTTT.

CDR3 amino acids: CAISEGALAYEQYF. In DNA form, the CDR3 reads TGTGCCATCAGTGAGGGGGCGTTAGCCTACGAGCAGTACTTC. This chain connects TRBV10-3 to TRBJ2-7, with a weak D call TRBD1 (5 bases). Germline values: CDR1 ENHRY, CDR2 SYGVKD. This CDR3 contains 14 residues. V dropped 2 bases and J dropped 2 bases, with 10 bases sitting between them.

This clonotype was observed a handful of times. V gene TRBV20-1 combines with J gene TRBJ1-5; D possibly corresponds to TRBD1 (6 bases). Trimming took off 3 bases at V and 2 bases at J, with 11 bases between the two ends. Germline CDR1 reads DFQATT; CDR2 reads SNEGSKA (reference sequence). The CDR3 totals 14 residues. The CDR3 sequence is CSASWPGGNQPQHF. The CDR3 DNA sequence: TGCAGTGCTAGCTGGCCAGGGGGCAATCAGCCCCAGCATTTT.

Many counts were recorded for this clonotype. The rearrangement uses TRBV12-3 or TRBV12-4 and TRBJ2-5, with 9 nucleotides matching TRBD2. V lost 5 bases and J lost 4; bases outside the gene matches: 14. The CDR3 runs 17 residues. DNA for the CDR3: TGTGCCAGCAGTCCCACTAGCGGGCGGGGACTAGGAGAGACCCAGTACTTC. Translating it yields CASSPTSGRGLGETQYF.

The chain combines TRBV7-2 with TRBJ2-2; TRBD2 matches 10 bases. Germline lookup yields CDR1 SGHTA and CDR2 FQGNSA. V dropped 5 bases and J dropped 7; count of bases not matched to a gene: 7. The CDR3 runs 15 residues. The CDR3 nucleotides are TGTGCCAGCAGCCCGAGCGGGAGGGCCGTCGGGGAGCTGTTTTTT. It codes for CASSPSGRAVGELFF.

The chain links TRBV15 to TRBJ1-4; no clear D. Trimming removed 5 bases from V and 8 bases from J, with 12 bases in between. The CDR3 consists of 13 residues. Germline values: CDR1 LNHNV, CDR2 YYDKDF (reference sequence). The CDR3 protein is CATSPLAGEKLFF. CDR3 bases: TGTGCCACCAGCCCGCTCGCCGGGGAAAAACTGTTTTTT.

This clonotype has only a few counts. The V call is TRBV5-1, the J call TRBJ2-7, with 8 bases matching TRBD2. From germline, CDR1 is SGHRS and CDR2 YFSETQ. Trimming cost V 5 bases and J 6 bases; bases outside gene matches: 7. The CDR3 spans 13 residues. Written as DNA, the CDR3 is TGCGCCAGCAGACCGGCGCGGGAGGTCGAGCAGTACTTC. Encoded protein: CASRPAREVEQYF.

V usage is TRBV11-3 and J usage is TRBJ2-2; no clear D gene. This CDR3 is built from 13 residues. V lost 4 bases and J lost 8, with 11 bases in between. Per the germline V gene, CDR1 is SGHNT and CDR2 is YENEEA. This chain's CDR3 is CASSSRPVGELFF. The CDR3 DNA is TGTGCCAGCAGCTCTCGACCCGTGGGGGAGCTGTTTTTT.

This chain connects TRBV20-1 to TRBJ2-7; 10 bases agree with TRBD1. Unmatched junction bases numbered 5, after V lost 6 bases and J lost 3 bases. The CDR3 has 13 amino acids. Germline CDR1 DFQATT, CDR2 SNEGSKA (reference sequence). This chain's CDR3 is CSAPRTGGYEQYF. CDR3 bases: TGCAGTGCCCCTCGGACAGGGGGCTACGAGCAGTACTTC.

This clonotype showed up just a few times. J is TRBJ2-7 and V is TRBV29-1, with D unresolved. V was shortened by 5 bases and J by 0 bases, with 8 bases between the two germline ends. CDR3 length equals 12 residues. Germline V gene sequence: CDR1 SQVTM, CDR2 ANQGSEA. The CDR3 coding sequence is TGCAGCGTTCAGTCGGGCTCCTACGAGCAGTACTTC. This codes for CSVQSGSYEQYF.

The chain employs TRBV6-1 and TRBJ2-4; TRBD1 aligns across 8 bases. V was clipped by 6 bases and J by 6 bases; unmatched bases: 10. Germline loops: CDR1 MNHNS, CDR2 SASEGT. This CDR3 has 15 residues. CDR3 DNA sequence: TGTGCCAGCAGGGATTCAGGGGGCCGGAGAAACATTCAGTACTTC. Translating it yields CASRDSGGRRNIQYF.

This clonotype was seen more than once but under ten times. The rearrangement joins TRBV6-1 to TRBJ1-3; 7 bases agree with TRBD1. V shed 6 bases and J 2 bases; nucleotides not matched to a gene: 4. The CDR3 has 14 residues. The germline V gene has CDR1 MNHNS and CDR2 SASEGT. CDR3 protein: CASRLTGAGNTIYF. The DNA for the CDR3 is TGTGCCAGCAGACTAACAGGGGCTGGAAACACCATATATTTT.

This clonotype turned up a few times. The rearrangement joins TRBV20-1 to TRBJ1-1; D ambiguous. The CDR3 has 15 amino acids. The V and J ends lost 0 bases and 1 base respectively, with 12 bases between them. Germline-derived CDR1 and CDR2 are DFQATT and SNEGSKA (reference sequence). Here the CDR3 DNA reads TGCAGTGCTAGAGATATCGGAGCAAGGAACACTGAAGCTTTCTTT. Protein: CSARDIGARNTEAFF.

This clonotype was found a few times. V usage is TRBV7-6 and J usage is TRBJ2-1, with D hard to call. The CDR3 runs 13 residues. Per germline, CDR1 SGHVS and CDR2 FNYEAQ. V shed 1 base and J shed 7 bases, with 8 bases lying between them. The CDR3 sequence is CASSLGKGNEQFF. The CDR3 DNA reads TGTGCCAGCAGCTTAGGGAAAGGAAATGAGCAGTTCTTC.

This rearrangement joins TRBV6-5 to TRBJ2-1; D unresolved. The CDR3 totals 13 residues. V lost 4 bases, J lost 6 bases, and 10 bases lay in between. CDR1 MNHEY and CDR2 SVGAGI come from the germline V gene. CDR3 nucleotide sequence: TGTGCCAGCAGTTTTTCATACTCCAATGAGCAGTTCTTC. It encodes CASSFSYSNEQFF.

This clonotype was seen a handful of times. The chain couples TRBV28 to TRBJ1-1; D is uncertain. In germline, CDR1 is MDHEN, CDR2 SYDVKM. The CDR3 loop spans 12 amino acids. Trimming took 6 bases from V and 3 from J, leaving 8 bases between them. This chain's CDR3 is CASRVVDTEAFF. CDR3 coding DNA: TGTGCCAGCAGGGTAGTAGACACTGAAGCTTTCTTT.

The rearrangement links TRBV5-1 to TRBJ2-7, with 7 bases fitting TRBD1. This CDR3 has 15 amino acids. The V segment lost 3 bases and the J segment 3 bases; nucleotides outside the gene matches: 9. From germline, CDR1 is SGHRS and CDR2 YFSETQ. Here the CDR3 DNA reads TGCGCCAGCAGCTCGGAGACAGGGTTCATCTACGAGCAGTACTTC. Protein product: CASSSETGFIYEQYF.

This chain uses TRBV12-3 or TRBV12-4 with TRBJ1-5, with a tentative D call TRBD1 (5 bases). V lost 4 bases, J lost 2 bases, and 15 bases lay in between. The CDR3 is 16 residues long. The CDR3 sequence: CASSSNGGVGNQPQHF. As DNA, the CDR3 is TGTGCCAGCAGTTCAAACGGGGGAGTTGGCAATCAGCCCCAGCATTTT.

This clonotype was counted a few times. This sequence joins TRBV5-1 and TRBJ2-7; maybe TRBD1 (7 bases). The CDR3 is made up of 15 amino acids. The V gene's germline CDR1 is SGHRS and CDR2 YFSETQ. V lost 3 bases, J lost 3 bases, and 16 bases lay in between. CDR3 region: CASSSAGQPIYEQYF. The CDR3 nucleotides read TGCGCCAGCAGCTCGGCGGGACAGCCCATCTACGAGCAGTACTTC.

The chain employs TRBV25-1 and TRBJ2-7; 8 nucleotides line up with TRBD1. CDR1 is MGHDK, CDR2 SYGVNS, per germline. The trim removed 6 bases at V and 4 bases at J, leaving 8 bases unmatched. This CDR3 has 14 residues. CDR3: CASSALDRAYEQYF. CDR3 DNA: TGTGCCAGCAGCGCTCTGGACAGGGCTTACGAGCAGTACTTC.

The gene calls are TRBV29-1 and TRBJ1-5, with D unclear. The CDR3 is 13 amino acids. V dropped 3 bases and J dropped 5 bases, with 11 bases sitting between them. Germline V CDR1 and CDR2: SQVTM, ANQGSEA. CDR3 sequence (DNA): TGCAGCGTTGAGGCTGGGCCGGATCAGCCCCAGCATTTT. It yields the protein CSVEAGPDQPQHF.

This clonotype was observed a handful of times. This sequence joins TRBV6-4 and TRBJ2-1; 7 nucleotides line up with TRBD2. Germline V CDR1 and CDR2: MRHNA, SNTAGT. With 5 bases clipped from V and 7 bases from J, the junction kept 8 bases outside the gene matches. The CDR3 is 14 residues long. The CDR3 DNA sequence: TGTGCCAGCAGTCCCTTACTAGCGTCAAATGAGCAGTTCTTC. Protein product: CASSPLLASNEQFF.

This clonotype has a handful of counts. V and J are TRBV29-1 and TRBJ2-1; TRBD2 might be the D (5 bases). Germline V gene data show CDR1 as SQVTM and CDR2 as ANQGSEA. This CDR3 comprises 14 residues. Trimming stripped 2 bases from V and 4 bases from J, with 12 bases between. The CDR3 here is CSVESRERYNEQFF. The CDR3 DNA is TGCAGCGTTGAATCCCGGGAAAGGTACAATGAGCAGTTCTTC.

This clonotype was seen more than once but under ten times. DNA of the CDR3: TGCAGCGTCTCCTCGGGACAGAGCTATGGCTACACCTTC. Translation gives CSVSSGQSYGYTF. The J gene is TRBJ1-2, the V gene TRBV29-1; 7 positions agree with TRBD1. J was trimmed by 4 bases and V by 6 bases; bases with no gene match: 8. CDR3 size: 13 residues. Germline loops: CDR1 SQVTM, CDR2 ANQGSEA.

The chain carries TRBV12-3 or TRBV12-4 and TRBJ2-1; tentatively, D is TRBD1 (5 bases). CDR3 length: 13 residues. The ends were cut back, 5 bases at V and 6 bases at J, with 11 bases in the middle. The CDR3 reads CASSKQTANEQFF. CDR3 coding DNA: TGTGCCAGCAGTAAGCAGACAGCCAATGAGCAGTTCTTC.

V gene TRBV20-1 combines with J gene TRBJ1-4; no clear D gene. Trimming took off 3 bases at V and 8 bases at J, with 19 bases between the two ends. From germline, CDR1 is DFQATT and CDR2 SNEGSKA (reference sequence). The CDR3 is 15 amino acids. The CDR3 DNA sequence: TGCAGTGCTAGGGCCGGAGGGTCGTTGGGGGAAAAACTGTTTTTT. Translated: CSARAGGSLGEKLFF.

The chain links TRBV29-1 to TRBJ2-5, with 8 nucleotides matching TRBD1. The CDR3 loop spans 12 amino acids. CDR1 SQVTM and CDR2 ANQGSEA come from the germline V gene. The J segment lost 5 bases and the V segment lost 7 bases, leaving 6 bases of the junction unmatched. The CDR3 DNA sequence: TGCAGCGCCAGAGGACAGGGTGAGACCCAGTACTTC. Amino acid sequence: CSARGQGETQYF.